One and the same sample provided the 6 T cell receptor beta chains below, sequenced in a study of T cells after yellow fever vaccination. From the 5' RACE reads, TCRdb called clonotypes with MiXCR, one entry per CDR3 protein. The table shows some 170,000 distinct CDR3 sequences, with approximately 9.9% occurring only once. Specimen: CD8+ T cells sorted from PBMCs, collected 45 days after the yellow fever booster vaccination. The receptors here all came from a man younger than 35 who received the YFV17D yellow fever vaccine.

A few counts support this clonotype. This chain uses TRBV27 with TRBJ2-7; 9 nucleotides match TRBD2. Germline-derived CDR1 and CDR2 are MNHEY and SMNVEV (reference sequence). The V segment lost 0 bases and the J segment 7 bases; nucleotides outside the gene matches: 4. CDR3 length: 14 amino acids. The CDR3 sequence is CASSLSGTSREQYF. CDR3 DNA: TGTGCCAGCAGTTTATCTGGGACTAGCCGGGAGCAGTACTTC.

For this clonotype: A read error may produce the germline difference seen at one junction end. The chain joins TRBV4-2 to TRBJ1-4; no clear D. This CDR3 region has 15 residues. CDR1 LGHNA and CDR2 YNFKEQ come from the germline V gene. CDR3 DNA sequence: TGTGCCAGCACCCAAAATAGGATCGCTGGGGAAAAACTGTTTTTT. Protein: CASTQNRIAGEKLFF.

This clonotype was seen a few times. The chain uses TRBV29-1 and TRBJ2-3, with D unclear. Per the germline V gene, CDR1 is SQVTM and CDR2 is ANQGSEA. The CDR3 runs 14 residues. V was trimmed by 3 bases and J by 5 bases, leaving 15 bases between them. The CDR3 sequence is CSVEVAVIGDTQYF. The CDR3 nucleotides read TGCAGCGTTGAGGTGGCGGTCATTGGAGATACGCAGTATTTT.

V usage is TRBV19 and J usage is TRBJ1-1; D is perhaps TRBD1 (5 bases). This CDR3 region has 15 residues. Trimming pared 5 bases from V and 4 bases from J, leaving 17 bases between. The germline CDR1 and CDR2 sequences are LNHDA and SQIVND (reference sequence). The CDR3 nucleotides read TGTGCCAGTAGTCCCTCGCGGGGGTTAGTCACTGAAGCTTTCTTT. Translated: CASSPSRGLVTEAFF.

V and J are TRBV2 and TRBJ1-4, with D possibly being TRBD1 (6 bases). This CDR3 is built from 15 residues. The V end lost 3 bases, the J end lost 3 bases, and 11 bases lay between the germline ends. Germline CDR1 SNHLY, CDR2 FYNNEI. The CDR3 protein is CASSEGARSNEKLFF. In DNA form, the CDR3 reads TGTGCCAGCAGTGAGGGGGCGAGGTCTAATGAAAAACTGTTTTTT.

The genes are TRBV7-3 and TRBJ2-2; 8 nucleotides match TRBD1. This CDR3 comprises 17 residues. J lost 17 bases, V lost 4 bases, and 24 bases had no gene match. CDR1 is SGHTA, CDR2 FQGTGA, per germline. As DNA, the CDR3 is TGTGCCAGCAGCTCGTACCAGGGGGCGACGAACACCGGGGAGCCTTTTTTT. Translation gives CASSSYQGATNTGEPFF.